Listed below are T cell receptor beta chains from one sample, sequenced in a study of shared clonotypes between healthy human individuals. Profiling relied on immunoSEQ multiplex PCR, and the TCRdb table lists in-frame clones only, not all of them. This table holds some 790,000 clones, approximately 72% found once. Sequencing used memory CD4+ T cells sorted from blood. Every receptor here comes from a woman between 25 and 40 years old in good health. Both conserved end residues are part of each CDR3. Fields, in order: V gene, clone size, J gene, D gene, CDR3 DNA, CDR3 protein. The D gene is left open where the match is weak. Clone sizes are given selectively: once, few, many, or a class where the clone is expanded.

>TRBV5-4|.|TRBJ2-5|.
TGTGCCAGCAGCTTGGATCTCTTTACGGGCGGTGGAGAGACCCAGTACTTC
CASSLDLFTGGGETQYF
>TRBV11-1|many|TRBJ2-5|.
TGTGCCAGCAGCCCTGGACCCCACCAAGAGACCCAGTACTTC
CASSPGPHQETQYF
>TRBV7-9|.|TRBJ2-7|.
TGTGCCAGCAGCTTAGGTTTCGCTCGCGAGCAGTACTTC
CASSLGFAREQYF
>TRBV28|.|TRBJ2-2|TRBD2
TGTGCCAGCAGTTTTTCTAGCGGGAGCCCACTTTACACCGGGGAGCTGTTTTTT
CASSFSSGSPLYTGELFF
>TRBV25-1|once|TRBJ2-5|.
TGTGCCAGCAGTGAATCAACGGAGACCCAGTACTTC
CASSESTETQYF
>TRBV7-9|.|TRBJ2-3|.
TGTGCCAGCAGCGAAGCTAGCGTAAGCACAGATACGCAGTATTTT
CASSEASVSTDTQYF
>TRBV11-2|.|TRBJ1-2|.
TGTGCCAGCAGTGTTATGAGCAGCACGCGAAACTATGGCTACACCTTC
CASSVMSSTRNYGYTF
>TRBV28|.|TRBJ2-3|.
TGTGCCAGCAGTTTAGGGGGCGCAGATACGCAGTATTTT
CASSLGGADTQYF
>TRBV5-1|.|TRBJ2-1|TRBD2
TGCGCCAGCAGCTTAGCGGGAGGGCTCGATGAGCAGTTCTTC
CASSLAGGLDEQFF
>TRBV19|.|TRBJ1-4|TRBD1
TGTGCCAGTAGCAGACAGGGGCTGGTTGAAAAACTGTTTTTT
CASSRQGLVEKLFF
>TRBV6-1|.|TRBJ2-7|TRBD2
TGTGCCATCGAACCTAGCGGGAGTAACGAGCAGTACTTC
CAIEPSGSNEQYF
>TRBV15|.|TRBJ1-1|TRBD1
TGTGCCACCAGCGCGCGACAGGGGGGCACTGAAGCTTTCTTT
CATSARQGGTEAFF
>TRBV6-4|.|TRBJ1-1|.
TGTGCCAGCACCACCGAGTCGTTCACTGAAGCTTTCTTT
CASTTESFTEAFF
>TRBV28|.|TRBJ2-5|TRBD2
TGTGCCAGCAGTAGGCTAGCGGGAGGGCAAGAGACCCAGTACTTC
CASSRLAGGQETQYF
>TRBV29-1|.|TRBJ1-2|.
TGCAGCGTTACTCTTAGTGTAGAGGGAACAGGCTACACCTTC
CSVTLSVEGTGYTF
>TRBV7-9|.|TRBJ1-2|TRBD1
TGTGCCAGCAGCTACGGACAGGGGATGCTAAAAGTGGGGAACTATGGCTACACCTTC
CASSYGQGMLKVGNYGYTF
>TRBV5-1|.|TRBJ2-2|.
TGCGCCAGCAGCGAAAGAGATCCGGGCACCGGGGAGCTGTTTTTT
CASSERDPGTGELFF
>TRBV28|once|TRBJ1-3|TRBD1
TGTGCCGGCAGGTCAGGGGGCCTTGGAAACACCATATATTTT
CAGRSGGLGNTIYF
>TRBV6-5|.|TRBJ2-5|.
TGTGCCAGCAGTTACAACGTCCAAGAGACCCAGTACTTC
CASSYNVQETQYF
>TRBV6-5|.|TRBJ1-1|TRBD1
TGTGCCAGCCTCGGCGTGGGACAGGGAAACACTGAAGCTTTCTTT
CASLGVGQGNTEAFF
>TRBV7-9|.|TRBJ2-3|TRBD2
TGTGCCAGCAGCTTAATAGCGGGAGGCCACCTGGATCCAGATACGCAGTATTTT
CASSLIAGGHLDPDTQYF
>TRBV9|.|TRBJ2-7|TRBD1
TGTGCCAGCAGCCCAGGACAGGGGGCCTACGAGCAGTACTTC
CASSPGQGAYEQYF
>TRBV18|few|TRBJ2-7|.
TGTGCCAGCTCACCTATGGACCCCTCTTACGAGCAGTACTTC
CASSPMDPSYEQYF
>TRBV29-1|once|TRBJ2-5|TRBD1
TGCAGCGTTGAAGATATAGGCGGCAGGGGGTTTGTAGAGACCCAGTACTTC
CSVEDIGGRGFVETQYF
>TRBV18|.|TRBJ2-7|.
TGTGCCAGCTCACCACCATCAACAGGGAGCTCCTACGAGCAGTACTTC
CASSPPSTGSSYEQYF
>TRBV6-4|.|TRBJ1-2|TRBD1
TGTGCCAGCAGTAGACAGGGTAGCTATGGCTACACCTTC
CASSRQGSYGYTF
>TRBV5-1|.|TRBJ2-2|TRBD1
TGCGCCAGCAGCGGAATGACAGGGAATACCGGGGAGCTGTTTTTT
CASSGMTGNTGELFF
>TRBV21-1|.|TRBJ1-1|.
TGTGCCAGCAGCAAATCCTCACGACAGGTCTACTCAATGAACACTGAAGCTTTCTTT
CASSKSSRQVYSMNTEAFF
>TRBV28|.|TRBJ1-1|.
TGTGCCAGCAGTTTAAGGCAGGCTTTCTTT
CASSLRQAFF
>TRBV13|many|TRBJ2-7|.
TGTGCCAGCAGTCACGCCCTCGCGGCAGGGTTGGACGAGCAGTACTTC
CASSHALAAGLDEQYF
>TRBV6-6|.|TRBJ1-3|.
TGTGCCAGCGGGCGGAGCTCTGGAAACACCATATATTTT
CASGRSSGNTIYF
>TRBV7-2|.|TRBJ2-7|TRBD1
TGTGCCAGCAGCTCACCGGGACAGGGAGGCGAGCAGTACTTC
CASSSPGQGGEQYF
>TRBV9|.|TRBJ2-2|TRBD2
TGTGCCAGCAGCCCCATGTCGGGGGGTGGCACCGGGGAGCTGTTTTTT
CASSPMSGGGTGELFF
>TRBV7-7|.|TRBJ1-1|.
TGTGCCAGCAGCTCCGGACACAACACTGAAGCTTTCTTT
CASSSGHNTEAFF
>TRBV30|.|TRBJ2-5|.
TGTGCCTGGAGTGTAATCGAGACCCAGTACTTC
CAWSVIETQYF
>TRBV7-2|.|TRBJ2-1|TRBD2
TGTGCCAGCACCCTCACCCCGGGACTAGGGAATGAGCAGTTCTTC
CASTLTPGLGNEQFF
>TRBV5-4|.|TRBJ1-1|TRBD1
TGTGCCAGCAGCGCCCCGGGACAGGGGGGGGGCACTGAAGCTTTCTTT
CASSAPGQGGGTEAFF
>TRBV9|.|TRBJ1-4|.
TGTGCCAGCAGCGAAGAAGGGACGTCGGCTGAAAAACTGTTTTTT
CASSEEGTSAEKLFF
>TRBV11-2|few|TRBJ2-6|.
TGTGCCAGCAGCTTCCCTTTGGGAGCTGGGGCCAACGTCCTGACTTTC
CASSFPLGAGANVLTF
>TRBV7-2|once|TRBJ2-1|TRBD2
TGTGCCAGCAGCCCCCAAACTAGCGGGCCCCTCTCCCGCGAGCAGTTCTTC
CASSPQTSGPLSREQFF